Each of the 30 T cell receptor beta chains below was sequenced from the same sample in a study of cytomegalovirus exposure and HLA in healthy donors. Primers included in the PCR were 60 Vbeta and 13 Jbeta primers. Method: immunoSEQ multiplex PCR; TCRdb's copy keeps in-frame clones and lacks some. The table has more than 45,000 clones, 70% seen once. Sequenced sample: PBMCs. The receptors come from an older woman in good health and CMV-seropositive.

The sample holds one count of this clone. The chain carries TRBV6-1 and TRBJ1-2; D is uncertain. This CDR3 region has 13 residues. V dropped 11 bases and J dropped 2 bases, with 15 bases sitting between them. Germline V gene data show CDR1 as MNHNS and CDR2 as SASEGT. CDR3 residues: CACSGGVNYGYTF. CDR3 coding DNA: TGTGCCTGCTCTGGTGGAGTCAACTATGGCTACACCTTC.

This clone was recorded once. This chain links TRBV6-5 with TRBJ1-2; D remains ambiguous. Germline values: CDR1 MNHEY, CDR2 SVGAGI. V lost 5 bases, J lost 8 bases, and 15 bases lay in between. The CDR3 extends over 13 amino acids. The CDR3 loop is CASSNAAELGYTF. The CDR3 nucleotides are TGTGCCAGCAGTAACGCGGCGGAGTTGGGCTACACCTTC.

The V call is TRBV27, the J call TRBJ1-1, with 9 bases that match TRBD1. The CDR3 contains 14 residues. Germline CDR1 reads MNHEY; CDR2 reads SMNVEV (reference sequence). Germline trimming cut 3 bases from V and 5 bases from J; bases unmatched to any gene: 4. In nucleotides, the CDR3 is TGTGCCAGCAGTTTCGGGACAGGGAGTACTGAAGCTTTCTTT. This codes for CASSFGTGSTEAFF.

This chain uses TRBV6-1 with TRBJ1-2, with TRBD1 as a possible D gene (5 bases). The germline gives CDR1 MNHNS, CDR2 SASEGT. The CDR3 covers 15 residues. The V gene lost 4 bases and the J gene lost 8 bases, with 20 bases spanning the gap. The CDR3 here is CASSVSIGDEGGYTF. The CDR3 bases are TGTGCCAGCAGTGTCTCGATAGGGGATGAAGGAGGCTACACCTTC.

The rearrangement uses TRBV12-5 and TRBJ2-7, with TRBD2 as a possible D gene (5 bases). CDR3 size: 13 residues. CDR1 LGHNT and CDR2 FRNRAP come from the germline V gene. V lost 4 bases and J 7 bases, leaving 14 bases between the germline ends. The CDR3 nucleotides read TGTGCTAGTGGTTGGGGTTCGGGGAGAGAGCAGTACTTC. Its protein product is CASGWGSGREQYF.

This clone turned up a few times. The gene calls are TRBV4-3 and TRBJ1-1; D might be TRBD1 (5 bases). Germline assignment: CDR1 LGHNA and CDR2 YSLEER. The V and J ends lost 1 base and 0 bases respectively, with 21 bases between them. This CDR3 has 19 residues. The CDR3, as DNA: TGCGCCAGCAGCCAAGGCTGGCTGGGCAGGGATTTAATGAACACTGAAGCTTTCTTT. Translation: CASSQGWLGRDLMNTEAFF.

V and J are TRBV20-1 and TRBJ2-7; the D is unclear. The CDR3 is made up of 11 amino acids. Germline V gives CDR1 DFQATT, CDR2 SNEGSKA (reference sequence). V lost 5 bases and J lost 2, with 7 bases in between. The CDR3 loop reads CSAQTTYEQYF. CDR3 DNA sequence: TGCAGTGCTCAGACAACCTACGAGCAGTACTTC.

This chain links TRBV6-1 with TRBJ2-2, with unresolved D. The CDR3 totals 18 residues. Germline CDR1 MNHNS, CDR2 SASEGT. Trimming cost V 3 bases and J 5 bases, with 22 bases left between them. This CDR3 reads CASSDSVRRQIITGELFF. CDR3 in DNA: TGTGCCAGCAGTGACAGCGTGAGGCGGCAGATAATTACCGGGGAGCTGTTTTTT.

The chain is built from TRBV9 and TRBJ2-5, with TRBD2 matching 8 bases. The CDR3 is 14 residues long. The V segment lost 4 bases and the J segment 5 bases; nucleotides outside the gene matches: 7. Germline assignment: CDR1 SGDLS and CDR2 YYNGEE. CDR3 coding DNA: TGTGCCAGCAGCCCCGGCCGGGGGGGGGAGACCCAGTACTTC. This gives the protein CASSPGRGGETQYF.

V and J are TRBV7-2 and TRBJ1-5; TRBD1 is a possible D gene (5 bases). The ends were cut back, 5 bases at V and 3 bases at J, with 14 bases in the middle. CDR3 length: 15 amino acids. Germline CDR1 is SGHTA and CDR2 is FQGNSA. The CDR3 sequence is CASSMGGLNNQPQHF. DNA for the CDR3: TGTGCCAGCAGCATGGGGGGACTCAACAATCAGCCCCAGCATTTT.

CDR3 protein: CASSPGQLNTEAFF. CDR3 bases: TGTGCCAGCTCCCCAGGACAGCTTAACACTGAAGCTTTCTTT. V is TRBV18 and J is TRBJ1-1; a possible D gene is TRBD1 (6 bases). V was trimmed by 6 bases and J by 2 bases, leaving 13 bases between them. Germline CDR1 reads KGHSH; CDR2 reads LQKENI. The CDR3 extends over 14 amino acids.

The chain couples TRBV5-1 to TRBJ2-7; 13 bases map to TRBD2. With 7 bases clipped from V and 1 base from J, the junction kept 2 bases outside the gene matches. The CDR3 runs 14 residues. The germline V gene encodes CDR1 SGHRS and CDR2 YFSETQ. The CDR3 reads CASGTSGESYEQYF. The CDR3 DNA sequence: TGCGCCAGCGGGACTAGCGGGGAGTCCTACGAGCAGTACTTC.

The J gene is TRBJ2-1, the V gene TRBV29-1; 7 nucleotides line up with TRBD1. The CDR3 totals 13 residues. Germline V gene sequence: CDR1 SQVTM, CDR2 ANQGSEA. V gave up 2 bases and J gave up 5 bases; unmatched junction bases: 3. CDR3 residues: CSVERDRDNEQFF. The DNA of the CDR3 is TGCAGCGTTGAACGTGACAGGGACAATGAGCAGTTCTTC.

This chain connects TRBV6-1 to TRBJ2-7, with 10 bases fitting TRBD1. The V segment lost 2 bases and the J segment 12 bases; nucleotides outside the gene matches: 7. Germline CDR1 and CDR2: MNHNS and SASEGT. The CDR3 extends over 13 amino acids. This CDR3 is CASSEQFGDRGYF. CDR3 sequence (DNA): TGTGCCAGCAGTGAACAGTTTGGGGACAGGGGGTACTTC.

This chain connects TRBV2 to TRBJ1-3; 7 bases line up with TRBD1. Germline V CDR1 and CDR2: SNHLY, FYNNEI. With V trimmed by 5 bases and J by 3 bases, 7 bases remained unmatched. The CDR3 totals 15 residues. CDR3 loop: CASSPSAGGGNTIYF. In DNA form, the CDR3 reads TGTGCCAGCAGTCCCAGTGCAGGGGGTGGAAACACCATATATTTT.

The chain has TRBV6-5 and TRBJ1-1; TRBD1 matches at 8 bases. The CDR3 extends over 12 amino acids. Unmatched junction bases numbered 4, after V lost 6 bases and J lost 7 bases. Germline V gene sequence: CDR1 MNHEY, CDR2 SVGAGI. The CDR3 DNA is TGTGCCAGCAGAGACAGGGGAGGTGAAGCTTTCTTT. Its protein product is CASRDRGGEAFF.

J is TRBJ2-5 and V is TRBV5-6, with D uncertain. The CDR3 sequence is 13 residues long. Per germline, CDR1 SGHDT and CDR2 YYEEEE. Trimming pared 1 base from V and 3 bases from J, leaving 7 bases between. The CDR3 DNA sequence: TGTGCCAGCAGCTTGTATAGTGAAGAGACCCAGTACTTC. It translates to CASSLYSEETQYF.

The rearrangement uses TRBV2 and TRBJ1-5, with TRBD1 matching 8 bases. Trimming removed 4 bases from V and 6 bases from J; junction bases left unmatched: 5. Germline V CDR1 and CDR2: SNHLY, FYNNEI. The CDR3 runs to 14 residues. CDR3 in DNA: TGTGCCAGCAGTGTGGCAGGGGGCAGTCAGCCCCAGCATTTT. Its protein product is CASSVAGGSQPQHF.

Turning to this clone: Mismatch with germline at one junction end may stem from a read error. The V call is TRBV7-9, the J call TRBJ1-2; weak D call: TRBD1 (5 bases). Germline CDR1 is SEHNR and CDR2 is FQNEAQ (reference sequence). The CDR3 sequence is 15 residues long. CDR3 amino acids: CSSSSPMGRGDGYTF. The CDR3 DNA is TGTTCCAGCAGCTCGCCGATGGGGCGGGGCGATGGCTACACCTTC.

The genes are TRBV7-3 and TRBJ2-3; 8 nucleotides match TRBD2. CDR1 and CDR2 from the germline V gene are SGHTA and FQGTGA. The V gene end was trimmed by 4 bases and the J gene end by 3 bases; junction bases not matched to a gene: 12. This CDR3 has 17 residues. The CDR3 sequence is CASSSPWGGGTTDTQYF. CDR3 DNA sequence: TGTGCCAGCAGCTCACCCTGGGGCGGGGGGACAACAGATACGCAGTATTTT.

The rearrangement uses TRBV2 and TRBJ2-1, with D possibly TRBD2 on 6 matching bases. This CDR3 region has 15 residues. Looked up from germline, CDR1 is SNHLY and CDR2 is FYNNEI. Trimming stripped 7 bases from V and 0 bases from J, with 13 bases between. CDR3 sequence reads: CASNAGTSSYNEQFF. CDR3 in DNA: TGTGCCAGCAATGCGGGGACGAGCTCCTACAATGAGCAGTTCTTC.

This sequence joins TRBV7-2 and TRBJ2-1; TRBD1 matches at 9 bases. The CDR3 totals 16 residues. Germline lookup yields CDR1 SGHTA and CDR2 FQGNSA. The J segment lost 7 bases and the V segment lost 5 bases, leaving 12 bases of the junction unmatched. The CDR3 region has the DNA TGTGCCAGCAGCATCTCCGGGACAGGGAGTGCGAATGAGCAGTTCTTC. It encodes CASSISGTGSANEQFF.

V and J are TRBV10-1 and TRBJ1-1; weak D call: TRBD1 (6 bases). The CDR3 consists of 16 residues. CDR1 and CDR2 (germline): WNHNN, SYGVQD (reference sequence). V gave up 2 bases and J gave up 0 bases, with 13 bases separating them. The CDR3 DNA is TGCGCCAGCAGTGAGGACAGGTCCTACCTGAACACTGAAGCTTTCTTT. Translating gives CASSEDRSYLNTEAFF.

This clone came up a few times. The J gene is TRBJ2-1, the V gene TRBV28, with 7 bases that match TRBD1. Germline V CDR1 and CDR2: MDHEN, SYDVKM. V shed 7 bases, J shed 4 bases, and the junction held 4 bases outside the gene matches. The CDR3 contains 13 residues. CDR3 coding DNA: TGTGCCAGCAACCGGGACAGATACAATGAGCAGTTCTTC. Its translation: CASNRDRYNEQFF.

The chain carries TRBV6-1 and TRBJ1-5; 7 positions agree with TRBD1. The CDR3 totals 13 residues. V lost 6 bases to trimming and J lost 7 bases; unmatched junction nucleotides: 6. CDR1 is MNHNS, CDR2 SASEGT, per germline. CDR3 sequence reads: CASSFQGDQPQHF. CDR3 nucleotide sequence: TGTGCCAGCAGCTTTCAGGGGGACCAGCCCCAGCATTTT.

V and J are TRBV5-5 and TRBJ1-1; 10 bases fit TRBD1. J was trimmed by 5 bases and V by 1 base; bases with no gene match: 5. Germline V lookup: CDR1 SGHKS, CDR2 YYEKEE (reference sequence). This CDR3 comprises 15 residues. In DNA form, the CDR3 reads TGTGCCAGCAGCTTGCGACAGGGGGCGGCTACTGAAGCTTTCTTT. Amino acids: CASSLRQGAATEAFF.

This clone was counted a few times. V is TRBV4-3 and J is TRBJ1-6, with D hard to call. The CDR3 extends over 13 amino acids. Per the germline V gene, CDR1 is LGHNA and CDR2 is YSLEER. V lost 0 bases and J 10 bases, leaving 7 bases between the germline ends. For the CDR3, the DNA is TGCGCCAGCAGCCAAGATCATCAATCACCCCTCCACTTT. Protein: CASSQDHQSPLHF.

The chain carries TRBV7-2 and TRBJ1-1; TRBD1 is a possible D gene (5 bases). The germline V gene has CDR1 SGHTA and CDR2 FQGNSA. V was trimmed by 1 base and J by 5 bases, leaving 5 bases between them. The CDR3 covers 12 residues. CDR3 residues: CASSLGTTEAFF. The CDR3 DNA follows: TGTGCCAGCAGCTTAGGGACAACTGAAGCTTTCTTT.

This clone was seen ten or more times. The chain is built from TRBV10-3 and TRBJ1-1; TRBD1 aligns across 10 bases. The V gene end was trimmed by 4 bases and the J gene end by 4 bases; junction bases not matched to a gene: 0. The length of the CDR3 is 13 residues. CDR1 and CDR2 from the germline V gene are ENHRY and SYGVKD. This chain's CDR3 is CAISGTGGTEAFF. The DNA of the CDR3 is TGTGCCATCAGTGGGACAGGGGGCACTGAAGCTTTCTTT.

J is TRBJ1-5 and V is TRBV5-1; TRBD1 agrees at 8 bases. With 4 bases clipped from V and 6 bases from J, the junction kept 12 bases outside the gene matches. The CDR3 is made up of 16 amino acids. Germline loops: CDR1 SGHRS, CDR2 YFSETQ. CDR3 loop: CASSREPQGAGQPQHF. CDR3 nucleotides: TGCGCCAGCAGCCGGGAGCCCCAGGGGGCCGGTCAGCCCCAGCATTTT.